This T cell receptor (beta chain) was identified in a study of cytomegalovirus exposure and HLA in healthy donors. General study results and limits: It was confirmed in vitro that three of the CMV-associated chains were specific for CMV antigens.

V lost 5 bases to trimming and J lost 7 bases, with 27 bases between them. The V gene's germline CDR1 is SGHTA and CDR2 FQGNSA. There are 17 residues in the CDR3. Both 60 Vbeta primers and 13 Jbeta primers went into the PCR. Produced via immunoSEQ multiplex PCR; TCRdb's table is partial and in-frame only. The table records over 100,000 clones, 75% to 90% of them present only once. Remarks on this clone: Its specificity is unknown.

The clonotype originates from a middle-aged man in good health and CMV-seronegative. The genes are TRBV7-2 and TRBJ2-7; tentative D call: TRBD2 (6 bases). Source material: PBMCs. CDR3 nucleotides: TGTGCCAGCAGCCCCATGGGGGTGCCCTCCCTACGGGAGGAGCAGTACTTC. Its translation is CASSPMGVPSLREEQYF.